This T cell receptor beta chain is drawn from a study of shared clonotypes between healthy human individuals. The table came from immunoSEQ multiplex PCR; TCRdb's copy has only in-frame clones and leaves some out. Among about 960,000 clones listed, less than 85% were seen once. The V and J ends lost 3 bases and 0 bases respectively, with 9 bases between them. The CDR3 contains 16 residues. Germline lookup yields CDR1 SEHNR and CDR2 FQNEAQ (reference sequence). This clonotype was sampled from a young man in good health. The chain uses TRBV7-9 and TRBJ2-6; D call uncertain. The sequenced material came from memory CD4+ T cells sorted from blood. Documented subset: CD45RA-negative fraction. Written as DNA, the CDR3 is TGTGCCAGCAGCTTCTACCTCCTCTCTGGGGCCAACGTCCTGACTTTC. Its protein product is CASSFYLLSGANVLTF.